A selection of T cell receptor beta chains follows, all from one sample in a study of neurological immune-mediated disorders. TCRdb redid the calling of the 5' RACE reads with MiXCR, one entry per CDR3 protein. The sample yields roughly 120,000 distinct CDR3 sequences, roughly 3.1% seen once. Material for sequencing was PBMCs. Receptor source: a woman in her 30s with multiple sclerosis. The CDR3 runs from the conserved cysteine through the conserved F or W. A D gene is named only where the DNA matches it firmly. Clone size is shown for a subset of rows, as once, few, many or a class of expanded clone.

V gene,D gene,J gene,clone size,CDR3 DNA,CDR3 protein
TRBV27,TRBD1,TRBJ1-1,many,TGTGCCAGCAGCGCACACGACAGGGTTTCGGGCACTGAAGCTTTCTTT,CASSAHDRVSGTEAFF
TRBV4-1,TRBD2,TRBJ2-5,few,TGCGCCAGCAGCCAACCCGGCGGGAGCCGACAAGAGACCCAGTACTTC,CASSQPGGSRQETQYF
TRBV20-1,.,TRBJ1-1,many,TGCAGCGGGTGGGGGATGAGCACTGAAGCTTTCTTT,CSGWGMSTEAFF
TRBV5-1,.,TRBJ1-1,many,TGCGCCAGCAGCGATCGACGGCCCGGGCCCCCTGAAGCTTTCTTT,CASSDRRPGPPEAFF
TRBV12-3/TRBV12-4,TRBD1,TRBJ1-5,.,TGTGCCAGCAGTCCCGAACTTGGGACAGGGGGCTTTAAGACCCAGAATTTT,CASSPELGTGGFKTQNF
TRBV2,TRBD1,TRBJ1-2,many,TGTGCCAGCAAGGGGGCAGTCCCGAGAGCCCTTGGCTACACCTTC,CASKGAVPRALGYTF
TRBV3-1,.,TRBJ2-7,many,TGTGCCAGCAGCCCCCCGGGACAAACACTCGTCCACGAGCAGTACTTC,CASSPPGQTLVHEQYF
TRBV6-6,.,TRBJ1-2,many,TGTGCCAGCAGTTACCAGGGGAACATCTATGGCTACACCTTC,CASSYQGNIYGYTF
TRBV29-1,.,TRBJ2-3,many,TGCAGCGTTCCTCTTGCGGATACGCAGTATTTT,CSVPLADTQYF
TRBV29-1,.,TRBJ2-2,many,TGCAGCGTTGAAGTGGGGGGCTCCGGGGAGCTGTTTTTT,CSVEVGGSGELFF
TRBV12-3/TRBV12-4,TRBD2,TRBJ2-1,many,TGTGCCAGCAGGCCTCTCCTGCGGGGGTATCAGTTCTTC,CASRPLLRGYQFF
TRBV11-2,TRBD1,TRBJ2-2,many,TGTGCCAGCATTCGGGACAGGGACACCGGGGAGCTGTTTTTT,CASIRDRDTGELFF
TRBV20-1,TRBD2,TRBJ2-3,many,TGCAGTGCTAGAGCGGGACTAGCGGGAGGGCAAGATACGCAGTATTTT,CSARAGLAGGQDTQYF
TRBV20-1,.,TRBJ2-1,many,TGCAGTGCTACCCGTCCCCCGGGGGATGAGCAGTTCTTC,CSATRPPGDEQFF
TRBV5-6,.,TRBJ2-5,many,TGTGCCAGCAGCCTCCGAGCATTGCAGACCCAGTACTTC,CASSLRALQTQYF
TRBV20-1,.,TRBJ1-2,many,TGCAGTGCTAGAGATTCACGGGGTTATGGCTACACCTTC,CSARDSRGYGYTF
TRBV20-1,.,TRBJ1-2,many,TGCAGTGCTAGTAGCAGGGGCGGATTCTATGGCTACACCTTC,CSASSRGGFYGYTF
TRBV12-3/TRBV12-4,TRBD1,TRBJ1-1,many,TGTGCCAGCAGTTTGGGATCCTTCGACAGGGACACTGAAGCTTTCTTT,CASSLGSFDRDTEAFF
TRBV11-2,.,TRBJ2-1,many,TGTGCCAGCAGCTTAACGTGGGGTAATGAGCAGTTCTTC,CASSLTWGNEQFF
TRBV20-1,.,TRBJ2-3,many,TGCAGTGCTAGCAGAAGAGTTGGGCTGCCAAGCACAGATACGCAGTATTTT,CSASRRVGLPSTDTQYF